The sequence of this TCR beta chain was determined in a study of human T cells and chemical hapten exposure. The CDR3 runs to 14 residues. Germline V CDR1 and CDR2: KGHSH, LQKENI. Trimming cost V 6 bases and J 4 bases, with 13 bases left between them. Time point here: patch test 1, 2 weeks after DPC sensitization. Treatment reported: therapeutic diphenylcyclopropenone sensitization with weekly scalp DPC. In its sample, this clonotype was seen many times. TCRdb fed the RACE reads into MiXCR, producing one record per CDR3 protein. The sample yields approximately 57,000 distinct CDR3 sequences, around 9.3% seen once.

The chain employs TRBV18 and TRBJ1-5, with no clear D. The sample was whole blood, taken in connection with sensitization to the hapten diphenylcyclopropenone (DPC). The TCR originated in a middle-aged woman with alopecia areata. Some clones in this sample may be carry-over from other donors' samples. The CDR3 region is CASSTNVNNQPQHF. The CDR3, as DNA: TGTGCCAGCTCTACCAATGTTAATAATCAGCCCCAGCATTTT.